What follows describes a single TCR beta chain. In its sample, this clone was seen once. The clone's antigen remains unknown. Base qualities are not at hand, and no much larger clone is one base apart. The library was made by the immunoSEQ multiplex PCR assay. T cell repertoires were profiled by deep sequencing of rearranged TCR beta loci, alongside multiparametric flow cytometry. This is the immuneACCESS table as TCRdb keeps it, with only in-frame sequences that have V and J called. A part of the clones is gone; compared with another copy, unresolved V genes explain less than half, and the rest is unexplained. The sample data list approximately 160,000 clones, and more than 85% of these were observed just once. Together, the top ten hold approximately 4.8% of the sample. CDR1 and CDR2 are read off the germline V gene as MDHEN and SYDVKM. Spanning cysteine to phenylalanine, the CDR3 consists of 13 amino acids. The only DNA kept is the CDR3, 39 bases in frame from the first base. Unmatched junction bases come to 6, with V trimmed by 6 bases and J by 8 bases.

The sample belongs to a study of lymphopenia after photon versus proton radiotherapy (dated by TCRdb to about 2019). Regarding the research as a whole: The immunological effects of photon versus proton radiation therapy were compared in patients with gastrointestinal tumors who developed high-grade lymphopenia. The cohort included roughly 18 patients with gastrointestinal tumors who developed lymphopenia after receiving either photon or proton therapy. The study aimed to characterize how the two radiation modalities differ in their impact on the immune system.

Broader findings and caveats from the paper: The survival association was assessed only in patients who died, and better survival with proton therapy was presented by the authors as a possibility rather than a demonstrated result. Across the cohort, among patients who died, a greater drop in TCR diversity after the nadir was inversely correlated with overall survival time. After the lymphocyte count nadir, repertoires from photon-treated patients showed oligoclonal expansion, particularly of CD8+ Temra cells, and this expansion drove the decline in diversity. During treatment, patients who received photon therapy lost naive T cells and TCR diversity and gained effector/memory populations, whereas patients who received proton therapy remained relatively stable.

The receptor was isolated from a man aged 50 to 59 with gastric cancer. Rearrangement joined TRBV28 to TRBJ2-7, and TRBD2 matches 11 of the central bases. This specimen consisted of peripheral blood, obtained from a patient treated with photon-based radiotherapy. The sequenced DNA: TGTGCCAGCAGGGGGACTAGCGGTTACCAGCAGTACTTC. Its protein is CASRGTSGYQQYF.